The sequence of this T cell receptor (beta chain) was determined in a study of T cell changes during pregnancy in multiple sclerosis. The protocol was immunoSEQ multiplex PCR, while the TCRdb copy is restricted to in-frame clones and leaves out a portion. The table has 30,000 to 35,000 clones, almost 90% seen once. Per the germline V gene, CDR1 is SEHNR and CDR2 is FQNEAQ (reference sequence). This CDR3 has 14 amino acids. Trimming took 3 bases from V and 3 from J, leaving 9 bases between them. The clonotype was recovered from a female donor with multiple sclerosis, enrolled in a pregnancy study. The chain is built from TRBV7-9 and TRBJ1-5; D not resolved. Material: CD8+ T cells from peripheral blood mononuclear cells, obtained after pregnancy. CDR3 protein: CASSLGSYNQPQHF. CDR3 nucleotide sequence: TGTGCCAGCAGCTTGGGCAGTTACAATCAGCCCCAGCATTTT.